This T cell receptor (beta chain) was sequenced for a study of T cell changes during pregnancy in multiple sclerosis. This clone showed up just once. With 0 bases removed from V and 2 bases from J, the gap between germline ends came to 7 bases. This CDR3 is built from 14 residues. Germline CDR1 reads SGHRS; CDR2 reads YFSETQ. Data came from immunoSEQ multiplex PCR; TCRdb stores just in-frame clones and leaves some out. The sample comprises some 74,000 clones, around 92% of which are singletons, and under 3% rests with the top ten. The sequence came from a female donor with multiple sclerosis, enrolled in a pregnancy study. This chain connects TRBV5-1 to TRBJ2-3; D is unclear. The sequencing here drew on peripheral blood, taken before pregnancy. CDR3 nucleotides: TGCGCCAGCAGCTTGGATATCCCCACAGATACGCAGTATTTT. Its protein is CASSLDIPTDTQYF.